This T cell receptor (beta chain) was recorded in a study of T-cell memory formation after mild COVID-19. At the level of the study: TCR clusters mostly belonged to single donors.

Findings of the study overall: Balance between CD4 and CD8 was seen in clones contracting day 15 to 85, and a CD4+ lean was seen in later expanders.

The length of the CDR3 is 14 residues. V dropped 0 bases and J dropped 0 bases, with 4 bases sitting between them. Germline CDR1 reads SGHRS; CDR2 reads YFSETQ. Concerning this clonotype itself: Its specificity is not known.

Libraries for TCRalpha and TCRbeta carried sample barcodes and unique molecular identifiers via 5'RACE. TCRdb analysed the 5' RACE reads with MiXCR anew, one entry per CDR3 protein. The data hold fewer than 500,000 distinct CDR3 sequences, with around a quarter observed a single time. This chain uses TRBV5-1 with TRBJ2-4; D call uncertain. Sequenced: PBMCs or a T cell subset sorted from them (not recorded which). This receptor was taken from an adult woman who had mild COVID-19 (a few samples of this study predate the infection). Cell type and time point are not known. CDR3 coding DNA: TGCGCCAGCAGCTTGGAGCTAGCCAAAAACATTCAGTACTTC. Translating it yields CASSLELAKNIQYF.